Below, 31 T cell receptor beta chains from the same sample are listed, as sequenced in a study of blood T cell repertoires in COVID-19. The table came from immunoSEQ multiplex PCR; TCRdb's copy has only in-frame clones and leaves some out. The table shows approximately 490,000 clones, with less than 90% occurring only once. Sequencing was done on a sample of PBMCs or T cells enriched from blood (not recorded which). The receptors originated from a woman in her sixties or seventies who had recovered from COVID-19.

The chain carries TRBV2 and TRBJ1-2; TRBD1 matches 8 bases. Germline V lookup: CDR1 SNHLY, CDR2 FYNNEI. The CDR3 spans 13 residues. Trimming cost V 6 bases and J 2 bases; bases outside gene matches: 2. The DNA for the CDR3 is TGTGCCAGCAGGGGGGACAGGAACTATGGCTACACCTTC. It specifies CASRGDRNYGYTF.

The rearrangement uses TRBV7-8 and TRBJ1-1; 7 bases map to TRBD1. V shed 1 base and J 4 bases; nucleotides not matched to a gene: 3. The CDR3 covers 14 residues. Germline CDR1 reads SGHVS; CDR2 reads FQNEAQ. Written as DNA, the CDR3 is TGTGCCAGCAGCTTAGGCCAGGGGGTCACTGAAGCTTTCTTT. Amino acid sequence: CASSLGQGVTEAFF.

This chain joins TRBV2 and TRBJ2-3, with D possibly TRBD2 on 5 matching bases. CDR1 and CDR2 (germline): SNHLY, FYNNEI. V lost 4 bases and J 0 bases, leaving 8 bases between the germline ends. CDR3 size: 14 residues. The CDR3 DNA reads as TGTGCCAGCAGTGTCGGACTGAGCACAGATACGCAGTATTTT. It is translated as CASSVGLSTDTQYF. The full variable domain, with the rest looked up from reference TRBV2 and TRBJ2-3, is EPEVTQTPSHQVTQMGQEVILRCVPISNHLYFYWYRQILGQKVEFLVSFYNNEISEKSEIFDDQFSVERPDGSNFTLKIRSTKLEDSAMYFCASSVGLSTDTQYFGPGTRLTVL.

The chain has TRBV3-1 (or the pseudogene TRBV3-2) and TRBJ2-3, with D hard to call. This CDR3 contains 15 residues. Germline V gene data show CDR1 as LGHDT and CDR2 as YNNKEL (reference sequence). V lost 4 bases and J lost 1, with 12 bases in between. This chain's CDR3 is CASSLNSLGTDTQYF. DNA for the CDR3: TGTGCCAGCAGCCTTAACTCCCTAGGCACAGATACGCAGTATTTT.

This clone was observed once. This chain joins TRBV30 and TRBJ1-2; D not resolved. CDR3 length: 13 residues. Trimming left V 0 bases short and J 4 bases short, with 9 bases between. In germline, CDR1 is GTSNPN, CDR2 SVGIG (reference sequence). CDR3 sequence reads: CAWSVPTLYGYTF. In DNA form, the CDR3 reads TGTGCCTGGAGTGTGCCCACTCTCTATGGCTACACCTTC.

This clone came up once. The V gene is TRBV7-2, the J gene TRBJ2-7, with TRBD1 matching 7 bases. V shed 1 base, J shed 3 bases, and the junction held 6 bases outside the gene matches. Germline CDR1 SGHTA, CDR2 FQGNSA. The CDR3 has 15 amino acids. For the CDR3, the DNA is TGTGCCAGCAGCTTAGGACAGGGTAGGAGCTACGAGCAGTACGTC. This translates into CASSLGQGRSYEQYV.

The gene calls are TRBV6-5 and TRBJ1-1, with a possible D match to TRBD1 (5 bases). With 11 bases removed from V and 3 bases from J, the gap between germline ends came to 16 bases. The CDR3 has 13 residues. Germline lookup yields CDR1 MNHEY and CDR2 SVGAGI. The CDR3 reads CAGYGGEDTEAFF. Here the CDR3 DNA reads TGTGCCGGCTACGGGGGGGAGGACACTGAAGCTTTCTTT.

The chain links TRBV6-6 to TRBJ2-7; D is undetermined. The V gene's germline CDR1 is MNHNY and CDR2 SVGAGI (reference sequence). This CDR3 has 15 amino acids. V shed 2 bases and J shed 0 bases, with 11 bases lying between them. The CDR3 sequence is CASSYLDTDSYEQYF. The CDR3 DNA is TGTGCCAGCAGTTACCTTGACACGGACTCCTACGAGCAGTACTTC.

The V and J genes are TRBV2 and TRBJ1-4; the D is unclear. Per germline, CDR1 SNHLY and CDR2 FYNNEI. V gave up 7 bases and J gave up 3 bases, with 15 bases separating them. The CDR3 loop spans 15 amino acids. CDR3 sequence reads: CASKREETSNEKLFF. The CDR3 region has the DNA TGTGCCAGCAAAAGGGAGGAAACCTCTAATGAAAAACTGTTTTTT.

This chain connects TRBV3-1 (or the pseudogene TRBV3-2) to TRBJ2-4; D unclear. The V end was cut by 9 bases, the J end by 0 bases, with 9 bases between. Per the germline V gene, CDR1 is LGHDT and CDR2 is YNNKEL (reference sequence). CDR3 length equals 13 residues. The CDR3 bases are TGTGCCAGTTCACAGCTAGCCAAAAACATTCAGTACTTC. Its protein is CASSQLAKNIQYF.

This chain connects TRBV28 to TRBJ2-7; 9 bases fit TRBD1. Germline CDR1 is MDHEN and CDR2 is SYDVKM. There are 11 residues in the CDR3. As DNA, the CDR3 is TGTGCCAGCAGTATCAGGGACAGGGTAGACGTC. This translates into CASSIRDRVDV.

The rearrangement uses TRBV3-1 (or the pseudogene TRBV3-2) and TRBJ2-1; no reliable D call. V shed 3 bases and J shed 10 bases, with 10 bases lying between them. Germline V gene lookup returns CDR1 LGHDT and CDR2 YNNKEL (reference sequence). The length of the CDR3 is 12 residues. The CDR3 DNA is TGTGCCAGCAGCCAGAGTTCTTTGGAGCAGTTCTTC. It translates to CASSQSSLEQFF.

J is TRBJ2-7 and V is TRBV12-3 or TRBV12-4; TRBD1 aligns across 7 bases. After removal of 6 bases from V and 7 bases from J, the junction contained 6 bases not matched to a gene. The CDR3 is 12 amino acids. This CDR3 is CASSPGGQEQYV. The CDR3 DNA follows: TGTGCCAGCAGCCCAGGGGGACAAGAGCAGTACGTC.

Only one count was recorded for this clone. The chain couples TRBV28 to TRBJ2-7, with D hard to call. The CDR3 is 14 residues long. V lost 2 bases and J lost 0, with 8 bases in between. CDR1 is MDHEN and CDR2 is SYDVKM in the germline V gene. CDR3 sequence reads: CASSLGQSSYEQYV. For the CDR3, the DNA is TGTGCCAGCAGTTTAGGGCAGTCCTCCTACGAGCAGTACGTC.

V is TRBV10-3 and J is TRBJ2-7; 10 bases fit TRBD1. After removal of 2 bases from V and 12 bases from J, the junction contained 1 base not matched to a gene. This CDR3 has 11 residues. Germline CDR1 and CDR2: ENHRY and SYGVKD. Here the CDR3 reads CAISEGDRGYV. The DNA of the CDR3 is TGTGCCATCAGTGAGGGGGACAGGGGGTACGTC.

The V call is TRBV6-5, the J call TRBJ1-2; D is uncertain. V was shortened by 6 bases and J by 2 bases, with 16 bases between the two germline ends. CDR1 is MNHEY, CDR2 SVGAGI, per germline. CDR3 length equals 15 residues. The CDR3 nucleotides read TGTGCCAGCAGCTTGTGGGCCCCGGGGAACTATGGCTACACCTTC. The encoded protein is CASSLWAPGNYGYTF.

This clone occurred a few times. The V and J genes are TRBV2 and TRBJ1-3; 8 bases map to TRBD1. CDR3 size: 12 residues. The germline V gene encodes CDR1 SNHLY and CDR2 FYNNEI. The J segment lost 8 bases and the V segment lost 7 bases, leaving 4 bases of the junction unmatched. CDR3 amino acids: CASTTGGDTIYF. The CDR3 nucleotides are TGTGCCAGCACCACAGGGGGAGACACCATATATTTT.

Only one count was recorded for this clone. The chain carries TRBV6-5 and TRBJ2-5; 15 bases fit TRBD2. The CDR3 totals 15 residues. Looked up from germline, CDR1 is MNHEY and CDR2 is SVGAGI. The V and J ends lost 7 bases and 6 bases, in that order; junction bases with no gene match: 6. The CDR3 protein is CASTGTSGGTKTQYF. For the CDR3, the DNA is TGTGCCAGCACCGGGACTAGCGGGGGGACAAAGACCCAGTACTTC.

The rearrangement uses TRBV30 and TRBJ2-6; maybe TRBD1 (5 bases). The CDR3 is 15 residues long. The V gene's germline CDR1 is GTSNPN and CDR2 SVGIG (reference sequence). Deletions cut 5 bases from V and 0 bases from J, with 11 bases between. CDR3 loop: CAWDLGVSGANVLTF. The CDR3 nucleotides are TGTGCCTGGGATCTAGGGGTCTCTGGGGCCAACGTCCTGACTTTC.

This clone was counted a single time. The CDR3 region is CASSPGTSGGALETQYF. CDR3 coding DNA: TGTGCCAGCAGTCCCGGGACTAGCGGGGGGGCCCTCGAGACCCAGTACTTC. The chain joins TRBV7-2 to TRBJ2-5; 16 bases align to TRBD2. CDR3 length: 17 amino acids. Germline V lookup: CDR1 SGHTA, CDR2 FQGNSA. The V and J ends lost 6 bases and 5 bases, in that order; junction bases with no gene match: 9.

The chain combines TRBV19 with TRBJ2-2; D uncertain. The germline V and J ends were trimmed by 8 bases and 6 bases, with 4 bases remaining between them. The CDR3 runs to 10 residues. Germline values: CDR1 LNHDA, CDR2 SQIVND (reference sequence). CDR3 sequence: CASYSGELFF. DNA for the CDR3: TGTGCCAGTTATTCCGGGGAGCTGTTTTTT.

The J gene is TRBJ1-2, the V gene TRBV7-2, with a possible D match to TRBD1 (6 bases). Germline V CDR1 and CDR2: SGHTA, FQGNSA. This CDR3 region has 11 residues. V dropped 5 bases and J dropped 14 bases, with 15 bases sitting between them. CDR3 coding DNA: TGTGCCAGCAGCCCCGACAGGACCAAAACCTTC. It encodes CASSPDRTKTF.

The chain is built from TRBV7-9 and TRBJ2-3; tentatively, D is TRBD1 (6 bases). V lost 2 bases, J lost 4 bases, and 10 bases lay in between. CDR1 SEHNR and CDR2 FQNEAQ come from the germline V gene (reference sequence). The CDR3 contains 14 residues. CDR3 in amino acids: CASSLNQGSDTQYF. In DNA, the CDR3 is TGTGCCAGCAGCTTAAATCAGGGGTCAGATACGCAGTATTTT.

The chain recombines TRBV30 with TRBJ2-7, with TRBD1 matching over 9 bases. Trimming took 5 bases from V and 6 from J; bases not matched to a gene: 2. Germline V gene data show CDR1 as GTSNPN and CDR2 as SVGIG (reference sequence). The CDR3 sequence is 11 residues long. CDR3 sequence reads: CAWGTGSEQYF. The CDR3 bases are TGTGCCTGGGGGACAGGGTCCGAGCAGTACTTC.

This chain uses TRBV28 with TRBJ1-2; 7 bases map to TRBD1. Germline CDR1 reads MDHEN; CDR2 reads SYDVKM. The CDR3 runs to 14 residues. V lost 3 bases, J lost 8 bases, and 9 bases stayed unmatched. The DNA of the CDR3 is TGTGCCAGCAGTTTCCAGAGGGGGCTCGTCGGCTACACCTTC. Translated: CASSFQRGLVGYTF.

The chain uses TRBV6-5 and TRBJ1-1; possibly TRBD1 for D (5 bases). CDR1 MNHEY and CDR2 SVGAGI come from the germline V gene. V lost 7 bases, J lost 4 bases, and 16 bases lay in between. There are 14 residues in the CDR3. In DNA, the CDR3 is TGTGCCAGCAATAAGTACATGGGGCGCACTGAAGCTTTCTTT. Translating gives CASNKYMGRTEAFF.

This chain connects TRBV14 to TRBJ2-7, with D hard to call. The V end was cut by 1 base, the J end by 9 bases, with 13 bases between. Germline V gene data show CDR1 as SGHDN and CDR2 as FVKESK. This CDR3 contains 13 residues. The CDR3 nucleotides read TGTGCCAGCAGCCAAGGCCCATTAAAAGCGCAGTACTTC. It yields the protein CASSQGPLKAQYF. The whole variable domain, filled in from reference TRBV14 and TRBJ2-7, reads EAGVTQFPSHSVIEKGQTVTLRCDPISGHDNLYWYRRVMGKEIKFLLHFVKESKQDESGMPNNRFLAERTGGTYSTLKVQPAELEDSGVYFCASSQGPLKAQYFGPGTRLTVT.

This clone was observed once. The V call is TRBV9, the J call TRBJ1-2; 11 bases align to TRBD1. The CDR3 runs 16 residues. Germline V gene lookup returns CDR1 SGDLS and CDR2 YYNGEE. Germline trimming cut 4 bases from V and 0 bases from J; bases unmatched to any gene: 5. The CDR3 region has the DNA TGTGCCAGCAGCCCCACGGGACAGGGGGCTAACTATGGCTACACCTTC. This sequence encodes CASSPTGQGANYGYTF.

V and J are TRBV5-8 and TRBJ1-5; a possible D gene is TRBD1 (5 bases). Deletions cut 2 bases from V and 4 bases from J, with 19 bases between. CDR3 length: 17 amino acids. Germline-derived CDR1 and CDR2 are SGHTS and YDEGEE. This chain's CDR3 is CASSLMEGPHWNQPQHF. The CDR3 bases are TGTGCCAGCAGCTTAATGGAGGGACCTCATTGGAATCAGCCCCAGCATTTT. The full variable domain, completed using reference TRBV5-8 and TRBJ1-5, is EAGVTQSPTHLIKTRGQQATLRCSPISGHTSVYWYQQALGLGLQFLLWYDEGEERNRGNFPPRFSGRQFPNYSSELNVNALELEDSALYLCASSLMEGPHWNQPQHFGDGTRLSIL.

The V and J genes are TRBV11-2 and TRBJ1-6, with 7 bases identical to TRBD1. The V segment lost 5 bases and the J segment 9 bases; nucleotides outside the gene matches: 10. CDR1 and CDR2 (germline): SGHAT, FQNNGV. CDR3 length: 15 amino acids. This chain's CDR3 is CASSPQGQLPSPLHF. The CDR3 DNA sequence: TGTGCCAGCAGCCCCCAGGGACAGCTTCCTTCACCCCTCCACTTT.

This chain links TRBV7-9 with TRBJ1-3; TRBD1 is a possible D gene (5 bases). V shed 5 bases and J shed 3 bases, with 11 bases lying between them. CDR1 is SEHNR and CDR2 is FQNEAQ in the germline V gene (reference sequence). The CDR3 consists of 14 residues. CDR3 bases: TGTGCCAGCAGCCCCCGACAGTATGGAAACACCATATATTTT. Translated, it gives CASSPRQYGNTIYF.